This T cell receptor (beta chain) was recorded in a study of T cell changes during pregnancy in multiple sclerosis. The junction had 12 bases not matched to a gene; V was cut back by 8 bases and J by 5 bases. The CDR3 is 15 residues long. Per germline, CDR1 SNHLY and CDR2 FYNNEI. Profiling relied on immunoSEQ multiplex PCR, and the TCRdb table lists in-frame clones only, not all of them. This sample carries some 20,000 clones, around 90% of them seen once, and the ten largest clones take about 5%. Sequencing used CD8+ T cells from peripheral blood mononuclear cells, obtained after pregnancy. The origin of this receptor is a female donor in good health, enrolled as a control in a pregnancy study. The chain recombines TRBV2 with TRBJ1-2; 9 nucleotides align to TRBD1. The CDR3: CASLLSQGAIYGYTF. The DNA for the CDR3 is TGTGCCAGCCTCCTGTCACAGGGGGCTATTTATGGCTACACCTTC.